The text below deals with one T cell receptor (beta chain). The assay was immunoSEQ multiplex PCR, and TCRdb's table has in-frame clones only and misses some. Altogether about 190,000 clones are present, roughly 89% being singletons, with the ten largest covering 0.62%. The sample belongs to a study of blood T cell repertoires in COVID-19. Study overall: Donors in the United States, Italy and Spain gave samples during acute or convalescent COVID-19. From T cells, B-cell-depleted T cells, or PBMCs came the material, which was cDNA or gDNA.

In germline, CDR1 is SQVTM, CDR2 ANQGSEA. The CDR3 consists of 14 residues. J gave up 0 bases and V 7 bases, and 8 bases lay outside the gene matches. This chain connects TRBV29-1 to TRBJ2-7; 8 bases match TRBD2. Sequencing was carried out using peripheral blood. This TCR was sampled from a man between 50 and 59 years old with acute or convalescent COVID-19. Written as DNA, the CDR3 is TGCAGCGCCCGCAGCGGGGGAAGCTCCTACGAGCAGTACTTC. It encodes CSARSGGSSYEQYF.